This TCR beta chain was captured by sequencing in a study of T cells in Graves' hyperthyroidism and ophthalmopathy. This clonotype was counted many times. From germline, CDR1 is KGHSH and CDR2 LQKENI. The CDR3 is 14 amino acids. V trimming: 5 bases; J trimming: 4 bases; junction bases outside the gene matches: 4. The source material, RNA transcripts, was used to amplify TCR beta CDR3 regions. TCR CDR3 regions were first amplified by RT-PCR with HTBI primers. TCRdb reanalysed the multiplex PCR reads using MiXCR and keeps one entry per CDR3 protein. The sample holds approximately 400,000 distinct CDR3 sequences; around 14% are singletons and the top ten take about 11%.

The sequence derives from a woman in her fifties or sixties with Graves' hyperthyroidism. Input material: blood. This chain links TRBV18 with TRBJ1-1, with TRBD1 matching 10 bases. CDR3 residues: CASSGTGDGTEAFF. CDR3 bases: TGTGCCAGCTCAGGGACAGGGGACGGCACTGAAGCTTTCTTT. The full variable domain, in which reference TRBV18 and TRBJ1-1 provide the parts outside the CDR3, is NAGVMQNPRHLVRRRGQEARLRCSPMKGHSHVYWYRQLPEEGLKFMVYLQKENIIDESGMPKERFSAEFPKEGPSILRIQQVVRGDSAAYFCASSGTGDGTEAFFGQGTRLTVV.